A single sample is the source of the 2 T cell receptor beta chains below, sequenced in a study of CD8 T cells in ankylosing spondylitis. TCRdb reprocessed the 5' RACE reads via MiXCR and lists one record per CDR3 protein. The data show approximately 200,000 distinct CDR3 sequences, about 13% seen once. Material: blood, either unsorted or a sorted T cell fraction (not recorded which). These receptors came from a male donor with ankylosing spondylitis or in good health (not recorded which).

The chain links TRBV7-9 to TRBJ2-1; no clear D gene. Germline CDR1 SEHNR, CDR2 FQNEAQ (reference sequence). The CDR3 contains 14 residues. V was cut by 3 bases and J by 9 bases, with 15 bases left in between. CDR3 bases: TGTGCCAGCAGCTTTGGAATCGGTTCGGCTGAGCAGTTCTTC. Residues: CASSFGIGSAEQFF. The variable domain in full, completed from reference TRBV7-9 and TRBJ2-1, reads DTGVSQNPRHKITKRGQNVTFRCDPISEHNRLYWYRQTLGQGPEFLTYFQNEAQLEKSRLLSDRFSAERPKGSFSTLEIQRTEQGDSAMYLCASSFGIGSAEQFFGPGTRLTVL.

CDR3 in amino acids: CAHPGGYNEQFF. The DNA for the CDR3 is TGTGCCCACCCCGGGGGCTACAATGAGCAGTTCTTC. This chain joins TRBV5-8 and TRBJ2-1; possible D gene TRBD2, 6 bases. Looked up from germline, CDR1 is SGHTS and CDR2 is YDEGEE. CDR3 length equals 12 residues. V lost 10 bases and J lost 3, with 11 bases in between. Using reference TRBV5-8 and TRBJ2-1 for the parts outside the CDR3, the full variable domain is EAGVTQSPTHLIKTRGQQATLRCSPISGHTSVYWYQQALGLGLQFLLWYDEGEERNRGNFPPRFSGRQFPNYSSELNVNALELEDSALYLCAHPGGYNEQFFGPGTRLTVL.